This T cell receptor beta chain is from a study of cytomegalovirus exposure and HLA in healthy donors. Broader study findings: Using a false discovery rate of 0.05, a later analysis showed that 15,000 to 20,000 TCR beta sequences were associated with HLA alleles. Several of the most significant clusters were apparently associated with common viral pathogens in a later analysis.

Use of 60 Vbeta and 13 Jbeta primers characterized the PCR. Some clones are missing from TCRdb's copy, which holds only in-frame ones; the method was immunoSEQ multiplex PCR. The sample shows 150,000 to 200,000 clones, 65% to 85% of them seen only once. This clone has more than one count but fewer than ten. What it binds is unknown. Germline loops: CDR1 SGDLS, CDR2 YYNGEE. Unmatched junction bases numbered 5, after V lost 4 bases and J lost 2 bases. The CDR3 consists of 15 residues. The receptor comes from a man between 50 and 59 years old in good health and CMV-seronegative. The chain uses TRBV9 and TRBJ2-3, with TRBD2 identical over 9 bases. The sequencing sample was made of PBMCs. The CDR3 sequence: CASSLSGGDTDTQYF. The CDR3 coding sequence is TGTGCCAGCAGCCTTAGCGGGGGTGACACAGATACGCAGTATTTT.